This T cell receptor beta chain is drawn from a study of blood T cell repertoires in COVID-19. As for the study in general: The analysed material was cDNA or gDNA that came from T cells, B-cell-depleted T cells, or PBMCs.

This CDR3 comprises 14 residues. The ends were cut back, 2 bases at V and 7 bases at J, with 11 bases in the middle. Germline loops: CDR1 MNHEY, CDR2 SMNVEV (reference sequence). Authors' methods: Reference gene primer amplification in the assay estimated nucleated cell counts. Clones were read by immunoSEQ multiplex PCR, and TCRdb kept only the in-frame ones, dropping some. For V, J and clone size, that table is used; D and trimming come from the DNA. This table holds around 130,000 clones, approximately 80% found once. This chain connects TRBV27 to TRBJ1-4; D is perhaps TRBD1 (5 bases). The TCR comes from an older woman with acute or convalescent COVID-19. Material for sequencing was peripheral blood. The CDR3 bases are TGTGCCAGCAGTTTAACCCCCGGGGGTGAAAAACTGTTTTTT. The encoded protein is CASSLTPGGEKLFF.